This entry lists 29 T cell receptor beta chains sequenced from one sample in a study of shared clonotypes between healthy human individuals. Naivety among CD8 cells was defined by CD45RO negativity and positive CCR7 selection, thereby excluding terminally differentiated effector memory CD45RA+ cells. TCRdb's copy holds only in-frame clones and misses some; the assay was immunoSEQ multiplex PCR. The profile covers over 750,000 clones, with about 97% appearing a single time and approximately 0.2% taken by the ten largest. Sequencing input: naive CD8+ T cells sorted from blood. All receptors come from a man aged 25 to 40 in good health.

The V gene is TRBV5-1, the J gene TRBJ2-1; 12 nucleotides match TRBD2. The CDR3 consists of 14 residues. J lost 10 bases, V lost 3 bases, and 5 bases had no gene match. The germline V gene encodes CDR1 SGHRS and CDR2 YFSETQ. In DNA form, the CDR3 reads TGCGCCAGCAGCTCAGGACTAGCGGGACCGGAGCAGTTCTTC. As protein: CASSSGLAGPEQFF.

The CDR3 is CASSLSGGYEQYF. In DNA form, the CDR3 reads TGTGCCAGTAGTTTGAGCGGGGGGTACGAGCAGTACTTC. J is TRBJ2-7 and V is TRBV19, with 9 bases matching TRBD2. The length of the CDR3 is 13 residues. Germline CDR1 reads LNHDA; CDR2 reads SQIVND (reference sequence). Germline trimming cut 5 bases from V and 4 bases from J; bases unmatched to any gene: 3.

This clone has just one count. This sequence joins TRBV27 and TRBJ1-1, with a weak D call TRBD1 (5 bases). The V and J ends lost 6 bases and 0 bases respectively, with 11 bases between them. Germline assignment: CDR1 MNHEY and CDR2 SMNVEV (reference sequence). This CDR3 has 14 amino acids. The CDR3 nucleotides read TGTGCCAGCAGGGCAGGGTTAATGAACACTGAAGCTTTCTTT. As protein: CASRAGLMNTEAFF.

This clone was seen only a few times. The V and J genes are TRBV27 and TRBJ1-1; TRBD1 matches at 7 bases. The junction had 4 bases not matched to a gene; V was cut back by 5 bases and J by 4 bases. This CDR3 contains 13 residues. From germline, CDR1 is MNHEY and CDR2 SMNVEV (reference sequence). Here the CDR3 reads CASSIQGSTEAFF. The DNA of the CDR3 is TGTGCCAGCAGTATACAGGGGAGCACTGAAGCTTTCTTT.

CDR3 region: CASSLFYEQYF. In nucleotides, the CDR3 is TGTGCCAGCAGCTTGTTCTACGAGCAGTACTTC. This chain links TRBV5-4 with TRBJ2-7; D remains unclear. Trimming cost V 1 base and J 3 bases, with 2 bases left between them. The CDR3 contains 11 residues. Looked up from germline, CDR1 is SGHNT and CDR2 is YYREEE (reference sequence).

The rearrangement joins TRBV28 to TRBJ2-5; 8 bases map to TRBD2. Trimming took 1 base from V and 4 from J; bases not matched to a gene: 11. Germline V gene lookup returns CDR1 MDHEN and CDR2 SYDVKM. This CDR3 has 17 amino acids. CDR3 loop: CASSLSEAGDVRETQYF. Written as DNA, the CDR3 is TGTGCCAGCAGTTTATCAGAAGCGGGAGACGTTCGAGAGACCCAGTACTTC.

The rearrangement joins TRBV15 to TRBJ2-6; tentatively, D is TRBD2 (6 bases). This CDR3 is 20 amino acids long. Germline CDR1 LNHNV, CDR2 YYDKDF (reference sequence). Trimming took off 1 base at V and 0 bases at J, with 19 bases between the two ends. CDR3 region: CATSRVTDSGGFSGANVLTF. The CDR3 DNA reads TGTGCCACCAGCAGAGTAACCGATAGCGGAGGATTCTCTGGGGCCAACGTCCTGACTTTC.

The gene calls are TRBV28 and TRBJ2-2, with 8 bases identical to TRBD1. The length of the CDR3 is 14 residues. J lost 5 bases, V lost 6 bases, and 5 bases had no gene match. CDR1 MDHEN and CDR2 SYDVKM come from the germline V gene. The chain's CDR3 is CASRNTGGTGELFF. CDR3 bases: TGTGCCAGCAGGAATACAGGGGGGACCGGGGAGCTGTTTTTT.

The V call is TRBV6-5, the J call TRBJ1-4; no clear D gene. CDR3 length equals 12 residues. The germline CDR1 and CDR2 sequences are MNHEY and SVGAGI. Trimming cost V 6 bases and J 7 bases, with 9 bases left between them. CDR3 in amino acids: CASRGSGEKLFF. Here the CDR3 DNA reads TGTGCCAGCAGGGGCAGTGGTGAAAAACTGTTTTTT.

A single count supports this clone. This sequence joins TRBV4-1 and TRBJ2-7; TRBD1 matches 11 bases. Germline V CDR1 and CDR2: MGHRA, YSYEKL. After removal of 2 bases from V and 1 base from J, the junction contained 4 bases not matched to a gene. The CDR3 is made up of 16 amino acids. The CDR3 loop reads CASSQPDRGHSYEQYF. The CDR3 DNA is TGCGCCAGCAGCCAACCGGACAGGGGGCATTCCTACGAGCAGTACTTC.

This clone was seen a handful of times. The chain links TRBV27 to TRBJ2-1; 11 nucleotides match TRBD2. Losses at the gene ends were 4 bases for V and 6 bases for J; bases not matched to a gene: 8. The germline V gene encodes CDR1 MNHEY and CDR2 SMNVEV (reference sequence). The CDR3 loop spans 16 amino acids. The CDR3 coding sequence is TGTGCCAGCAGTTCGACTAGCGGGACCCTTCGCAATGAGCAGTTCTTC. It specifies CASSSTSGTLRNEQFF.

The genes are TRBV28 and TRBJ1-1; 12 bases are a match to TRBD1. The CDR3 contains 18 residues. Germline CDR1 MDHEN, CDR2 SYDVKM. V gave up 6 bases and J gave up 5 bases; unmatched junction bases: 16. CDR3 region: CASRSPTGTGGIRTEAFF. The CDR3 bases are TGTGCCAGCAGGAGCCCAACCGGGACAGGGGGCATTCGGACTGAAGCTTTCTTT.

The chain carries TRBV4-3 and TRBJ2-1, with D maybe TRBD1 (6 bases). The germline CDR1 and CDR2 sequences are LGHNA and YSLEER. The ends were cut back, 1 base at V and 0 bases at J, with 16 bases in the middle. CDR3 size: 18 residues. The CDR3 DNA follows: TGCGCCAGCAGCCAAGCGCCTTACAGGGTAGACTCCTACAATGAGCAGTTCTTC. Its translation is CASSQAPYRVDSYNEQFF.

The chain is built from TRBV7-9 and TRBJ1-2; D perhaps matches TRBD1 (5 bases). The V end was cut by 4 bases, the J end by 3 bases, with 9 bases between. CDR3 length equals 13 residues. The V gene's germline CDR1 is SEHNR and CDR2 FQNEAQ (reference sequence). CDR3 coding DNA: TGTGCCAGCAGCTCACCGACAGACTATGGCTACACCTTC. Translated, it gives CASSSPTDYGYTF.

The gene calls are TRBV27 and TRBJ2-3; perhaps TRBD2 as D (6 bases). Trimming took 0 bases from V and 4 from J, leaving 11 bases between them. CDR1 and CDR2 from the germline V gene are MNHEY and SMNVEV (reference sequence). This CDR3 has 15 amino acids. DNA of the CDR3: TGTGCCAGCAGTTTATCGTTGGAGGGCCCAGATACGCAGTATTTT. Amino acids: CASSLSLEGPDTQYF.

In the case of this clone: The same CDR3 can be traced to other DNA sequences in this sample. The gene calls are TRBV13 and TRBJ2-3; possibly TRBD1 for D (5 bases). This CDR3 contains 14 residues. CDR1 and CDR2 from the germline V gene are PRHDT and FYEKMQ (reference sequence). The V end was cut by 0 bases, the J end by 1 base, with 5 bases between. Here the CDR3 DNA reads TGTGCCAGCAGCTTAGGAGGGGGCACAGATACGCAGTATTTT. Translated, it gives CASSLGGGTDTQYF.

As to this clone: Its ends do not fully match the called genes, so a read error is possible. This chain links TRBV7-9 with TRBJ2-3; D gene ambiguous. This CDR3 is 11 amino acids long. Germline CDR1 is SEHNR and CDR2 is FQNEAQ (reference sequence). CDR3 sequence (DNA): TGTGCCAGCAGCTTAACTGACCGCAAGGATTTT. Protein product: CASSLTDRKDF.

The chain is built from TRBV4-1 and TRBJ2-5, with 7 bases aligning to TRBD2. This CDR3 comprises 15 residues. Germline CDR1 and CDR2: MGHRA and YSYEKL. V shed 0 bases and J 4 bases; nucleotides not matched to a gene: 5. CDR3 region: CASSQELGGGETQYF. CDR3 in DNA: TGCGCCAGCAGCCAAGAGTTGGGGGGGGGAGAGACCCAGTACTTC.

The chain combines TRBV7-9 with TRBJ2-7, with 7 bases lining up with TRBD1. V lost 7 bases and J lost 3; bases outside the gene matches: 9. Germline V gene lookup returns CDR1 SEHNR and CDR2 FQNEAQ (reference sequence). CDR3 length equals 14 residues. As DNA, the CDR3 is TGTGCCAGCACCCCCCTGAGGGACAGCTACGAGCAGTACTTC. Its protein is CASTPLRDSYEQYF.

The rearrangement links TRBV5-4 to TRBJ2-7; 8 bases align to TRBD1. Germline CDR1 and CDR2: SGHNT and YYREEE (reference sequence). Trimming took 4 bases from V and 5 from J; bases not matched to a gene: 5. CDR3 length: 13 amino acids. CDR3: CASSGQGLNEQYF. The DNA for the CDR3 is TGTGCCAGCAGCGGACAGGGTCTCAACGAGCAGTACTTC.

The chain combines TRBV10-3 with TRBJ2-1; the match to TRBD2 covers 13 bases. V was pared by 5 bases and J by 1 base, with 11 bases of the junction left unmatched. The CDR3 has 19 amino acids. The V gene's germline CDR1 is ENHRY and CDR2 SYGVKD. CDR3 amino acids: CAISTSSTSGRTSYNEQFF. CDR3 DNA sequence: TGTGCCATCAGTACATCCTCGACTAGCGGGAGGACGTCCTACAATGAGCAGTTCTTC.

The chain recombines TRBV5-1 with TRBJ1-2, with D tentatively TRBD1 (5 bases). The V and J ends lost 1 base and 2 bases respectively, with 9 bases between them. CDR1 and CDR2 from the germline V gene are SGHRS and YFSETQ. This CDR3 region has 14 residues. In DNA form, the CDR3 reads TGCGCCAGCAGCTTGAGGGGCGCGAACTATGGCTACACCTTC. Its protein is CASSLRGANYGYTF. Filled out from reference TRBV5-1 and TRBJ1-2, the complete variable domain reads KAGVTQTPRYLIKTRGQQVTLSCSPISGHRSVSWYQQTPGQGLQFLFEYFSETQRNKGNFPGRFSGRQFSNSRSEMNVSTLELGDSALYLCASSLRGANYGYTFGSGTRLTVV.

Points on this clone: Other nucleotide sequences in the sample specify the same CDR3. The CDR3 here is CASSYSGDQPQHF. In nucleotides, the CDR3 is TGTGCCAGCAGTTACTCGGGCGATCAGCCCCAGCATTTT. The chain couples TRBV6-5 to TRBJ1-5; D remains ambiguous. CDR1 and CDR2 (germline): MNHEY, SVGAGI. CDR3 size: 13 residues. V lost 0 bases, J lost 5 bases, and 5 bases lay in between.

The rearrangement links TRBV11-2 to TRBJ2-5; D uncertain. Trimming removed 2 bases at V and 5 bases at J, with 12 bases between. This CDR3 has 14 residues. CDR1 is SGHAT and CDR2 is FQNNGV in the germline V gene. Written as DNA, the CDR3 is TGTGCCAGCAGCTTATACCCCGGACCGGAGACCCAGTACTTC. As protein: CASSLYPGPETQYF.

The CDR3 sequence is CASSPGTEQFF. DNA for the CDR3: TGTGCCAGCAGTCCCGGGACGGAGCAGTTCTTC. V and J are TRBV11-2 and TRBJ2-1; possibly TRBD1 or TRBD2 for D (5 bases each). This CDR3 is built from 11 residues. Germline lookup yields CDR1 SGHAT and CDR2 FQNNGV. Trimming stripped 6 bases from V and 10 bases from J, with 10 bases between.

The chain's CDR3 is CASSEGNRVTEAFF. The CDR3 bases are TGTGCCAGCAGTGAAGGTAATAGGGTAACTGAAGCTTTCTTT. This rearrangement joins TRBV2 to TRBJ1-1; D ambiguous. The CDR3 runs 14 residues. Trimming removed 1 base from V and 5 bases from J, with 11 bases in between. The germline CDR1 and CDR2 sequences are SNHLY and FYNNEI.

The rearrangement joins TRBV6-5 to TRBJ2-7, with D tentatively TRBD1 or TRBD2 (5 bases each). This CDR3 is 16 amino acids long. V lost 4 bases and J 1 base, leaving 17 bases between the germline ends. In germline, CDR1 is MNHEY, CDR2 SVGAGI. The CDR3 DNA reads as TGTGCCAGCAGTTTTTTTCCCGGGGACCCTTCCTACGAGCAGTACTTC. Translated, it gives CASSFFPGDPSYEQYF.

The V call is TRBV4-1, the J call TRBJ1-1; the D is unclear. The germline V gene encodes CDR1 MGHRA and CDR2 YSYEKL. The germline V and J ends were trimmed by 0 bases and 5 bases, with 7 bases remaining between them. The CDR3 is made up of 13 amino acids. The CDR3 is CASSQERVTEAFF. CDR3 coding DNA: TGCGCCAGCAGCCAAGAGAGGGTTACTGAAGCTTTCTTT.

This clone was observed a single time. The gene calls are TRBV7-8 and TRBJ1-2; D is perhaps TRBD1 (6 bases). The V gene lost 5 bases and the J gene lost 2 bases, with 12 bases spanning the gap. Looked up from germline, CDR1 is SGHVS and CDR2 is FQNEAQ. The CDR3 is 14 residues long. This chain's CDR3 is CASSPTGTNYGYTF. Written as DNA, the CDR3 is TGTGCCAGCAGCCCAACAGGGACCAACTATGGCTACACCTTC.